This T cell receptor (beta chain) was retrieved from a study of T-cell reconstitution after alpha-beta-depleted transplantation in children. Whole-study results and caveats: Hyperexpanded clones declined; after one year, newly produced T cells mostly supplied diversity. TCRbeta diversity was high at day 60 in some patients (a result of surviving recipient T cells and thymic progenitors). By about two months after transplant, alpha-beta T cells reportedly arose from several hundred graft clones that had expanded.

TCRbeta library construction was performed incorporating unique molecular identifiers. TCRdb processed the PCR reads anew with MiXCR; each CDR3 protein has one entry. Found here are 200,000 to 250,000 distinct CDR3 sequences, approximately 11% of them singletons; the top ten hold 28%. In this sample, this clonotype turned up many times. The antigen is undetermined. The V end was cut by 4 bases, the J end by 6 bases, with 10 bases between. Germline V gene lookup returns CDR1 DFQATT and CDR2 SNEGSKA (reference sequence). The CDR3 runs to 12 residues. The clonotype comes from a child younger than two with acute myeloid leukemia, due to receive a stem cell transplant. The sequencing used PBMCs, collected before TCRalphabeta/CD19-depleted stem cell transplant. The chain uses TRBV20-1 and TRBJ2-1; perhaps TRBD2 as D (7 bases). CDR3 residues: CSANRGGNEQFF. The CDR3 DNA reads as TGCAGTGCTAATAGGGGGGGCAATGAGCAGTTCTTC.